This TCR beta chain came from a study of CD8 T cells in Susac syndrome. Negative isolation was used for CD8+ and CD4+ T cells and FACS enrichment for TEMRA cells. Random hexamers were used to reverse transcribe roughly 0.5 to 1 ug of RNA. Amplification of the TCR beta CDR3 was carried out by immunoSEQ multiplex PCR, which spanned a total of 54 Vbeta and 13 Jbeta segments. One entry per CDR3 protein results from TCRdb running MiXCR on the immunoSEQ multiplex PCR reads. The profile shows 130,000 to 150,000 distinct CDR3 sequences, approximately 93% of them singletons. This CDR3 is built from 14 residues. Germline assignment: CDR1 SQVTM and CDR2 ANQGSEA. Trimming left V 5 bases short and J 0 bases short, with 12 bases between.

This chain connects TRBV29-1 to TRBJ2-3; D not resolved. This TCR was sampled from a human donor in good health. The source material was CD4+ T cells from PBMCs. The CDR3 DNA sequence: TGCAGCGTTATCACTCCACGCAGCACAGATACGCAGTATTTT. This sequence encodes CSVITPRSTDTQYF.